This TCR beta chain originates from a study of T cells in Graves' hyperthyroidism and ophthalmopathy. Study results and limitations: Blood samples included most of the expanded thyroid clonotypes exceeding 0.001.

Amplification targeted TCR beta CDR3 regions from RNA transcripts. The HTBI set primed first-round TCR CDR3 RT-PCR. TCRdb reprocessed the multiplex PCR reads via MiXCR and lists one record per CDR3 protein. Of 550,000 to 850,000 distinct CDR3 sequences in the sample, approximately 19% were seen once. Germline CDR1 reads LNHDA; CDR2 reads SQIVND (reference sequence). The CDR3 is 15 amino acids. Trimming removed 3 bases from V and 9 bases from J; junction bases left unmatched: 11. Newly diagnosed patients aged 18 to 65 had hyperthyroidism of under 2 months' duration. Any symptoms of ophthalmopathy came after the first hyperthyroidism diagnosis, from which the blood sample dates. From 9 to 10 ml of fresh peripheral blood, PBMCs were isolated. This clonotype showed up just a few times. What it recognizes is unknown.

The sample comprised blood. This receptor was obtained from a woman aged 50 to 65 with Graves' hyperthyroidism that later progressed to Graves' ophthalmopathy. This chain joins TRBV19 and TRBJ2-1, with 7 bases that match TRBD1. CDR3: CASSMLDRVRSEQFF. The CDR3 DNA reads TGTGCCAGTAGTATGTTAGACAGGGTTAGGAGTGAGCAGTTCTTC.